The 30 T cell receptor beta chains in this list originate from one sample, sequenced in a study of blood T cell repertoires in COVID-19. Some clones are missing from TCRdb's copy, which holds only in-frame ones; the method was immunoSEQ multiplex PCR. The sample lists nearly 110,000 clones; 84% were seen once. Sequencing input: peripheral blood. The receptors derive from a human donor in a cohort sampled during active COVID-19.

V and J are TRBV11-2 and TRBJ2-7; 10 nucleotides match TRBD2. The CDR3 runs 15 residues. Trimming cost V 7 bases and J 2 bases; bases outside gene matches: 8. The germline gives CDR1 SGHAT, CDR2 FQNNGV. The CDR3 DNA reads as TGTGCCAGCACCCCAACTAGCGGGACTCCCTACGAGCAGTACGTC. It encodes CASTPTSGTPYEQYV.

This chain joins TRBV5-1 and TRBJ1-5; possibly TRBD1 for D (6 bases). CDR3 size: 15 residues. CDR1 SGHRS and CDR2 YFSETQ come from the germline V gene. V shed 0 bases and J shed 6 bases, with 13 bases lying between them. In DNA, the CDR3 is TGCGCCAGCAGCTTGGCGGGACATGCCTCTCAGCCCCAGCATTTT. Residues: CASSLAGHASQPQHF.

The chain couples TRBV28 to TRBJ2-1; 9 positions agree with TRBD2. This CDR3 contains 16 residues. V lost 3 bases, J lost 9 bases, and 12 bases stayed unmatched. The germline CDR1 and CDR2 sequences are MDHEN and SYDVKM. The CDR3 protein is CASSLSGGRAGGEQFF. As DNA, the CDR3 is TGTGCCAGCAGTTTGTCAGGCGGGAGGGCCGGGGGTGAGCAGTTCTTC.

V is TRBV4-3 and J is TRBJ2-1, with 8 bases identical to TRBD2. J lost 8 bases, V lost 4 bases, and 13 bases had no gene match. The CDR3 length is 16 residues. Germline V lookup: CDR1 LGHNA, CDR2 YSLEER. For the CDR3, the DNA is TGCGCCAGCAGCCCCTCCAGGGTAGCGGGAAGTTATGAGCAGTTCTTC. It yields the protein CASSPSRVAGSYEQFF.

This clone appeared once. This chain joins TRBV5-4 and TRBJ2-5, with D tentatively TRBD2 (5 bases). This CDR3 is 16 amino acids long. Germline V lookup: CDR1 SGHNT, CDR2 YYREEE (reference sequence). Trimming left V 2 bases short and J 0 bases short, with 14 bases between. In DNA, the CDR3 is TGTGCCAGCAGCTTAGGTTTAGGAGGAGACCAAGAGACCCAGTACTTC. It specifies CASSLGLGGDQETQYF.

CDR3 DNA: TGTGCCAGCAGTTTAGGCATCGCGAGCGGGAGAGGCAATGAGCAGTTCTTC. This codes for CASSLGIASGRGNEQFF. V gene TRBV28 combines with J gene TRBJ2-1; TRBD2 aligns across 8 bases. V was clipped by 2 bases and J by 6 bases; unmatched bases: 12. The CDR3 is 17 residues long. CDR1 and CDR2 (germline): MDHEN, SYDVKM.

This clone was recorded only once. This chain links TRBV5-1 with TRBJ2-5; 9 positions match TRBD1. The germline gives CDR1 SGHRS, CDR2 YFSETQ. This CDR3 has 14 amino acids. The ends lost 4 bases at V and 5 bases at J; junction bases unmatched: 6. The CDR3 loop is CASSGPGTGETQYF. The DNA of the CDR3 is TGCGCCAGCAGCGGGCCCGGGACAGGGGAGACCCAGTACTTC.

The chain carries TRBV19 and TRBJ2-4, with 8 positions matching TRBD1. The CDR3 has 14 amino acids. Germline loops: CDR1 LNHDA, CDR2 SQIVND (reference sequence). Trimming removed 7 bases from V and 5 bases from J; junction bases left unmatched: 7. The CDR3 DNA sequence: TGTGCCAGTACCTTTGACAGGGGCGAAAACATTCAGTACTTC. Amino acid sequence: CASTFDRGENIQYF. Filled out from reference TRBV19 and TRBJ2-4, the complete variable domain reads DGGITQSPKYLFRKEGQNVTLSCEQNLNHDAMYWYRQDPGQGLRLIYYSQIVNDFQKGDIAEGYSVSREKKESFPLTVTSAQKNPTAFYLCASTFDRGENIQYFGAGTRLSVL.

J is TRBJ1-2 and V is TRBV2; 7 positions agree with TRBD1. The CDR3 runs to 11 residues. The V gene's germline CDR1 is SNHLY and CDR2 FYNNEI. V shed 9 bases and J 4 bases; nucleotides not matched to a gene: 2. In DNA form, the CDR3 reads TGTGCCAGGGGACAGACCTATGGCTACACCTTC. Protein product: CARGQTYGYTF.

The chain links TRBV9 to TRBJ2-3; D is perhaps TRBD2 (5 bases). The CDR3 loop spans 17 amino acids. Germline loops: CDR1 SGDLS, CDR2 YYNGEE. Trimming pared 0 bases from V and 0 bases from J, leaving 14 bases between. This chain's CDR3 is CASSVEGLAKSTDTQYF. CDR3 nucleotides: TGTGCCAGCAGCGTAGAAGGACTGGCTAAAAGCACAGATACGCAGTATTTT.

The CDR3 protein is CASSIGGSAKNIQYF. CDR3 in DNA: TGTGCCAGTAGTATCGGCGGGAGCGCCAAAAACATTCAGTACTTC. This chain uses TRBV19 with TRBJ2-4; TRBD2 agrees at 7 bases. The CDR3 has 15 residues. Germline assignment: CDR1 LNHDA and CDR2 SQIVND (reference sequence). The junction had 3 bases not matched to a gene; V was cut back by 3 bases and J by 1 base.

This sequence joins TRBV19 and TRBJ2-7; perhaps TRBD1 as D (6 bases). The CDR3 runs 12 residues. From germline, CDR1 is LNHDA and CDR2 SQIVND (reference sequence). Trimming left V 10 bases short and J 7 bases short, with 17 bases between. CDR3 in DNA: TGTGCCACATCGGACAGAGGTTCGGAGCAGTACTTC. Residues: CATSDRGSEQYF.

Here the CDR3 reads CASSQDRTARTDTQYF. CDR3 sequence (DNA): TGCGCCAGCAGCCAAGACAGGACAGCCCGCACAGATACGCAGTATTTT. V gene TRBV4-1 combines with J gene TRBJ2-3; a possible D gene is TRBD1 (6 bases). The CDR3 covers 16 residues. V lost 0 bases to trimming and J lost 1 base, with 11 bases between them. Germline V gives CDR1 MGHRA, CDR2 YSYEKL.

V is TRBV28 and J is TRBJ1-1; weak D call: TRBD1 (6 bases). Trimming removed 2 bases at V and 2 bases at J, with 12 bases between. This CDR3 is 15 amino acids long. Germline lookup yields CDR1 MDHEN and CDR2 SYDVKM. The CDR3 is CASSLGTQLNTEAFF. CDR3 bases: TGTGCCAGCAGTTTAGGGACACAACTAAACACTGAAGCTTTCTTT.

The chain combines TRBV6-2 or TRBV6-3 with TRBJ2-3; D perhaps matches TRBD2 (6 bases). V was cut by 2 bases and J by 11 bases, with 20 bases left in between. This CDR3 has 15 residues. CDR1 MNHEY and CDR2 SVGEGT come from the germline V gene. Here the CDR3 reads CASSYRDSAWGMQYF. In DNA, the CDR3 is TGTGCCAGCAGTTACCGGGACTCGGCGTGGGGAATGCAGTATTTT.

This rearrangement joins TRBV5-5 to TRBJ2-6, with D perhaps TRBD2 (6 bases). The CDR3 sequence is 14 residues long. V lost 4 bases and J lost 4, with 9 bases in between. Germline CDR1 SGHKS, CDR2 YYEKEE (reference sequence). CDR3 coding DNA: TGTGCCAGCAGCCGCGGGGACGGGGCCAACGTCCTGACTTTC. Protein: CASSRGDGANVLTF.

The chain joins TRBV5-1 to TRBJ2-7; 9 nucleotides agree with TRBD2. This CDR3 is 16 amino acids long. The trim removed 1 base at V and 2 bases at J, leaving 7 bases unmatched. Germline CDR1 is SGHRS and CDR2 is YFSETQ. The CDR3 protein is CASSLSVLAGTYEQYF. The CDR3 DNA sequence: TGCGCCAGCAGCTTGTCCGTGCTAGCGGGAACCTACGAGCAGTACTTC.

The rearrangement links TRBV6-4 to TRBJ1-5; D is possibly TRBD1 (5 bases). The germline V gene encodes CDR1 MRHNA and CDR2 SNTAGT. Trimming removed 8 bases from V and 0 bases from J, with 11 bases in between. The CDR3 runs to 14 residues. CDR3 DNA sequence: TGTGCCAGCTTGGGGGGGAATAGCAATCAGCCCCAGCATTTT. Amino acid sequence: CASLGGNSNQPQHF.

The chain combines TRBV2 with TRBJ2-5; TRBD2 might be the D (6 bases). The CDR3 consists of 13 residues. V was cut by 6 bases and J by 5 bases, with 13 bases left in between. The germline V gene has CDR1 SNHLY and CDR2 FYNNEI. CDR3 protein: CASSWRVAETQYF. The CDR3 region has the DNA TGTGCCAGCAGCTGGAGGGTGGCTGAGACCCAGTACTTC.

The chain is built from TRBV6-2 or TRBV6-3 and TRBJ2-1, with 12 nucleotides matching TRBD2. The V gene's germline CDR1 is MNHEY and CDR2 SVGEGT. The CDR3 is made up of 18 amino acids. V lost 2 bases and J lost 1; bases outside the gene matches: 6. CDR3 nucleotides: TGTGCCAGCAGTTACGCGGCTAGCGGGAGGGATTCCTACAATGAGCAGTTCTTC. This encodes CASSYAASGRDSYNEQFF.

This chain connects TRBV6-6 to TRBJ2-2, with TRBD2 matching 7 bases. Germline CDR1 MNHNY, CDR2 SVGAGI (reference sequence). The CDR3 is 16 residues long. Trimming cost V 2 bases and J 5 bases; bases outside gene matches: 8. The CDR3 here is CASSYPPLAATGELFF. The CDR3 DNA reads TGTGCCAGCAGTTACCCCCCCCTAGCGGCTACCGGGGAGCTGTTTTTT.

The CDR3 loop is CSGGDSYGYTF. CDR3 DNA sequence: TGCAGCGGGGGGGACAGCTATGGCTACACCTTC. The rearrangement joins TRBV29-1 to TRBJ1-2; 7 bases align to TRBD1. The germline gives CDR1 SQVTM, CDR2 ANQGSEA. The length of the CDR3 is 11 residues. The junction had 3 bases not matched to a gene; V was cut back by 7 bases and J by 4 bases.

This sequence joins TRBV12-3 or TRBV12-4 and TRBJ2-5; the match to TRBD1 covers 7 bases. CDR3 length: 12 amino acids. The V segment lost 9 bases and the J segment 5 bases; nucleotides outside the gene matches: 6. The CDR3 is CASRDSWETQYF. The DNA for the CDR3 is TGTGCCAGTCGGGACAGTTGGGAGACCCAGTACTTC.

This clone was counted between two and nine times. This chain connects TRBV7-9 to TRBJ2-7; no firm D call. Trimming stripped 4 bases from V and 2 bases from J, with 6 bases between. Germline V CDR1 and CDR2: SEHNR, FQNEAQ (reference sequence). The length of the CDR3 is 12 residues. In DNA form, the CDR3 reads TGTGCCAGCAGCTCGGTACCCTACGAGCAGTACTTC. Translating gives CASSSVPYEQYF.

The J gene is TRBJ2-7, the V gene TRBV7-2, with 8 bases aligning to TRBD1. Trimming at V came to 1 base and at J to 3 bases, leaving 2 bases not matched to a gene. Germline-derived CDR1 and CDR2 are SGHTA and FQGNSA. The CDR3 totals 14 residues. CDR3 loop: CASSLGTGHYEQYV. CDR3 bases: TGTGCCAGCAGCTTAGGGACAGGGCACTACGAGCAGTACGTC.

The chain uses TRBV6-5 and TRBJ1-1, with TRBD1 identical over 7 bases. The CDR3 runs 14 residues. V dropped 6 bases and J dropped 0; count of bases not matched to a gene: 4. Germline CDR1 is MNHEY and CDR2 is SVGAGI. The CDR3 DNA sequence: TGTGCCAGCAGAACCGGGACAGTGAACACTGAAGCTTTCTTT. As protein: CASRTGTVNTEAFF.

This chain joins TRBV2 and TRBJ2-7; 7 bases line up with TRBD1. The CDR3 consists of 13 residues. Germline CDR1 and CDR2: SNHLY and FYNNEI. With 7 bases clipped from V and 5 bases from J, the junction kept 8 bases outside the gene matches. DNA for the CDR3: TGTGCCAGCAAGCAGGACAGGCTCGACGAGCAGTACTTC. Protein sequence: CASKQDRLDEQYF.

The V and J genes are TRBV19 and TRBJ1-1; 10 positions match TRBD1. The germline V gene has CDR1 LNHDA and CDR2 SQIVND (reference sequence). This CDR3 spans 17 amino acids. With V trimmed by 1 base and J by 3 bases, 8 bases remained unmatched. As DNA, the CDR3 is TGTGCCAGTAGTATAGCGGGCCGGGACAGGGGCGACACTGAAGCTTTCTTT. Amino acids: CASSIAGRDRGDTEAFF.

V is TRBV7-9 and J is TRBJ1-1; D possibly corresponds to TRBD1 (5 bases). From germline, CDR1 is SEHNR and CDR2 FQNEAQ (reference sequence). There are 13 residues in the CDR3. Trimming left V 5 bases short and J 2 bases short, with 9 bases between. The CDR3 sequence is CASSVQVNTEAFF. Written as DNA, the CDR3 is TGTGCCAGCAGCGTACAGGTCAACACTGAAGCTTTCTTT.

This chain joins TRBV21-1 and TRBJ2-3; the listed D gene, TRBD2, was not tested against the DNA. TRBV21-1 is labeled a pseudogene. CDR3 length: 20 residues. This chain's CDR3 is CASTRWPRGLAGRETDTQYF. The CDR3 DNA follows: TGTGCCAGTACCCGATGGCCAAGGGGACTAGCGGGAAGGGAGACAGATACGCAGTATTTT.